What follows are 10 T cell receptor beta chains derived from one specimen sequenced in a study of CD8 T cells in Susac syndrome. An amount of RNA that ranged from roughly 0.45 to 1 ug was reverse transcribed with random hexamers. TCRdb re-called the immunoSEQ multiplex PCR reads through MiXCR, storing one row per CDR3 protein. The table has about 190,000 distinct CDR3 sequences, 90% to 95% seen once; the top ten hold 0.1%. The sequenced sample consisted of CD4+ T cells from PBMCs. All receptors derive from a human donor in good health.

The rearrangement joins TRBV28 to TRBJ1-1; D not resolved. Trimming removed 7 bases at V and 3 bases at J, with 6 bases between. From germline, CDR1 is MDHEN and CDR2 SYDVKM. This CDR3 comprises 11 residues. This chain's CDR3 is CASIADTEAFF. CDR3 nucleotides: TGTGCCAGCATTGCAGACACTGAAGCTTTCTTT.

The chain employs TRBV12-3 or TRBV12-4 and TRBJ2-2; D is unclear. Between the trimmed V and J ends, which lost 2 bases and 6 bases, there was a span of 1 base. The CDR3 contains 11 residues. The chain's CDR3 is CASSLPGELFF. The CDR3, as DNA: TGTGCCAGCAGTTTACCCGGGGAGCTGTTTTTT.

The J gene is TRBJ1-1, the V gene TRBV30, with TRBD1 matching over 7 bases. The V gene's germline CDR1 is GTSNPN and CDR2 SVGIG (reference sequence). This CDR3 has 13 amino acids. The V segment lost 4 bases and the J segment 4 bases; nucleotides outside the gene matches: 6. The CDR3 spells CAWKQGLGTEAFF. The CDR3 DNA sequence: TGTGCCTGGAAACAGGGGCTTGGCACTGAAGCTTTCTTT.

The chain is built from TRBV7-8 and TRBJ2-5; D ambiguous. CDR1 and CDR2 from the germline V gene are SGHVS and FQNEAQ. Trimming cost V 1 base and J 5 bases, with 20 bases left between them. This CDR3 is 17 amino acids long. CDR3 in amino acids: CASSLGSKAKVRETQYF. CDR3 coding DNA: TGTGCCAGCAGCTTAGGAAGTAAGGCGAAGGTCAGGGAGACCCAGTACTTC. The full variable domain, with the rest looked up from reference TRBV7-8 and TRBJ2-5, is GAGVSQSPRYKVAKRGQDVALRCDPISGHVSLFWYQQALGQGPEFLTYFQNEAQLDKSGLPSDRFFAERPEGSVSTLKIQRTQQEDSAVYLCASSLGSKAKVRETQYFGPGTRLLVL.

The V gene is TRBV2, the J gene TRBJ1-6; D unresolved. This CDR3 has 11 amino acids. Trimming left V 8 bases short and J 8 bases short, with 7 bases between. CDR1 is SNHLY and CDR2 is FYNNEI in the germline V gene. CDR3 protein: CASSRDSPLHF. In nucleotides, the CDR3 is TGTGCCAGCTCTAGGGATTCACCCCTCCACTTT.

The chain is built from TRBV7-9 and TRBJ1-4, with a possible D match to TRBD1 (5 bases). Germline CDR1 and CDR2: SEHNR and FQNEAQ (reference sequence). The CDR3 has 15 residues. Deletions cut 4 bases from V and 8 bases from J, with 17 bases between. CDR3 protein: CASSSPRFGGEKLFF. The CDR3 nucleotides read TGTGCCAGCAGCTCCCCACGATTCGGGGGGGAAAAACTGTTTTTT.

This chain's CDR3 is CASSTSGSSYNEQFF. CDR3 sequence (DNA): TGTGCCAGCAGCACTAGCGGCAGCTCCTACAATGAGCAGTTCTTC. The chain employs TRBV9 and TRBJ2-1, with 8 bases matching TRBD2. Per the germline V gene, CDR1 is SGDLS and CDR2 is YYNGEE. V was pared by 4 bases and J by 0 bases, with 3 bases of the junction left unmatched. The CDR3 is made up of 15 amino acids. Variable domain in full (rest from reference TRBV9 and TRBJ2-1): DSGVTQTPKHLITATGQRVTLRCSPRSGDLSVYWYQQSLDQGLQFLIQYYNGEERAKGNILERFSAQQFPDLHSELNLSSLELGDSALYFCASSTSGSSYNEQFFGPGTRLTVL.

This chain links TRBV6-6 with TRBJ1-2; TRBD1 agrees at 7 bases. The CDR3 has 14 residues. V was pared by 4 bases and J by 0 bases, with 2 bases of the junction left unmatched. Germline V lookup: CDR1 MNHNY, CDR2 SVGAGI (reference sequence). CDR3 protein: CASSSTGPNYGYTF. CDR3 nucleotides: TGTGCCAGCAGTTCGACAGGGCCTAACTATGGCTACACCTTC.

The CDR3 DNA follows: TGTGCCAGCAGCTTTTTCGTGGGACAGGGGGGTTCACCCCTCCACTTT. This encodes CASSFFVGQGGSPLHF. The chain is built from TRBV7-2 and TRBJ1-6, with 11 bases matching TRBD1. The CDR3 has 16 amino acids. CDR1 is SGHTA and CDR2 is FQGNSA in the germline V gene. The V gene end was trimmed by 3 bases and the J gene end by 9 bases; junction bases not matched to a gene: 7.

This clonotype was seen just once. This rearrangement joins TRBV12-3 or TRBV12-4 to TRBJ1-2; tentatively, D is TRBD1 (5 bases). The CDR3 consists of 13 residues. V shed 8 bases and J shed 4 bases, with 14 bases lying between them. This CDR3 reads CASGTPGGYGYTF. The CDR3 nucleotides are TGTGCCAGCGGCACTCCGGGGGGCTATGGCTACACCTTC.